A selection of T cell receptor beta chains follows, all from one sample in a study of CD8 T cells in ankylosing spondylitis. TCRdb recomputed calls from the 5' RACE reads with MiXCR, one row per CDR3 protein. The sample includes about 540,000 distinct CDR3 sequences, over 9.5% seen only once; the top ten take 6.5% to 7%. Sequencing was done on a sample of blood, either unsorted or a sorted T cell fraction (not recorded which). Receptors originate from a male donor with ankylosing spondylitis. Each CDR3 is given with its conserved first and last residue. A D gene is named only where the DNA matches it firmly. Expanded clones get a size class; other rows say once, few or many, or leave the size out.

CDR3: CASSQLGGGWELFF; DNA: TGCGCCAGCAGCCAACTAGGTGGCGGGTGGGAGCTGTTTTTT; V: TRBV4-1; size: -; J: TRBJ2-2; D: -
CDR3: CASSSGVNTGELFF; DNA: TGTGCCAGCAGCTCGGGAGTGAACACCGGGGAGCTGTTTTTT; V: TRBV7-2; size: many; J: TRBJ2-2; D: -
CDR3: CASSQDLRLGTDTQYF; DNA: TGCGCCAGCAGCCAAGATTTGAGACTAGGCACAGATACGCAGTATTTT; V: TRBV4-1; size: few; J: TRBJ2-3; D: -
CDR3: CASSLSQGVPDTQYF; DNA: TGTGCCAGCAGCTTGAGTCAGGGGGTCCCCGATACGCAGTATTTT; V: TRBV7-9; size: few; J: TRBJ2-3; D: TRBD1
CDR3: CASRTGAQDEQFF; DNA: TGTGCCAGCAGGACAGGGGCCCAAGATGAGCAGTTCTTC; V: TRBV5-5; size: -; J: TRBJ2-1; D: TRBD1
CDR3: CASSTNRNTGELFF; DNA: TGTGCCAGTAGTACTAACAGGAACACCGGGGAGCTGTTTTTT; V: TRBV19; size: -; J: TRBJ2-2; D: -
CDR3: CASTRDRGGSPLHF; DNA: TGTGCCAGCACCCGAGACAGGGGTGGTTCACCCCTCCACTTT; V: TRBV27; size: few; J: TRBJ1-6; D: TRBD1
CDR3: CSARDVVSGHNEQFF; DNA: TGCAGTGCTAGAGATGTGGTGTCTGGGCACAATGAGCAGTTCTTC; V: TRBV20-1; size: -; J: TRBJ2-1; D: -
CDR3: CASSLPGQGLAEQYF; DNA: TGTGCCAGCAGCCTTCCGGGACAGGGGTTGGCCGAGCAGTACTTC; V: TRBV3-1; size: few; J: TRBJ2-7; D: TRBD1
CDR3: CASSKRLTGSYNEQFF; DNA: TGTGCCAGCAGCAAGAGGTTGACGGGGTCCTACAATGAGCAGTTCTTC; V: TRBV7-6; size: -; J: TRBJ2-1; D: -
CDR3: CASSWDLYEQYF; DNA: TGCGCCAGCAGCTGGGACTTATACGAGCAGTACTTC; V: TRBV5-1; size: -; J: TRBJ2-7; D: -
CDR3: CASSLRSGESYEQYF; DNA: TGTGCCAGCAGCTTGAGAAGCGGGGAGAGCTACGAGCAGTACTTC; V: TRBV7-9; size: -; J: TRBJ2-7; D: TRBD2
CDR3: CASSKTGTGVGETQYF; DNA: TGTGCCAGCAGCAAAACCGGGACAGGGGTCGGGGAGACCCAGTACTTC; V: TRBV13; size: -; J: TRBJ2-5; D: TRBD1
CDR3: CASGWESTDTQYF; DNA: TGTGCCAGCGGTTGGGAATCAACAGATACGCAGTATTTT; V: TRBV7-2; size: few; J: TRBJ2-3; D: -
CDR3: CSAEAGSYNEQFF; DNA: TGCAGCGCCGAAGCGGGGTCCTACAATGAGCAGTTCTTC; V: TRBV29-1; size: many; J: TRBJ2-1; D: TRBD2
CDR3: CASAKQGLNTEAFF; DNA: TGCGCCAGCGCTAAACAGGGGTTGAACACTGAAGCTTTCTTT; V: TRBV10-2; size: -; J: TRBJ1-1; D: TRBD1
CDR3: CASSILAGPEAFF; DNA: TGTGCCAGTAGTATACTAGCCGGTCCTGAAGCTTTCTTT; V: TRBV19; size: few; J: TRBJ1-1; D: -
CDR3: CSARATRRAFF; DNA: TGCAGTGCTAGAGCGACGAGGAGAGCTTTCTTT; V: TRBV20-1; size: -; J: TRBJ1-1; D: -
CDR3: CSVERAENTEAFF; DNA: TGCAGCGTTGAAAGGGCGGAGAACACTGAAGCTTTCTTT; V: TRBV29-1; size: few; J: TRBJ1-1; D: -
CDR3: CASSETLGVTEAFF; DNA: TGTGCCAGCAGTGAGACCTTAGGGGTCACTGAAGCTTTCTTT; V: TRBV2; size: -; J: TRBJ1-1; D: -
CDR3: CASSLSWGLAGGPQETQYF; DNA: TGTGCCAGCAGCTTATCCTGGGGACTAGCGGGAGGGCCCCAAGAGACCCAGTACTTC; V: TRBV11-2; size: -; J: TRBJ2-5; D: TRBD2
CDR3: CASRGMRGTGYTF; DNA: TGTGCCAGCAGGGGCATGAGGGGGACTGGCTACACCTTC; V: TRBV7-9; size: -; J: TRBJ1-2; D: -
CDR3: CSAPDDWPGETQYF; DNA: TGCAGCGCCCCTGATGACTGGCCTGGAGAGACCCAGTACTTC; V: TRBV29-1; size: -; J: TRBJ2-5; D: -
CDR3: CASRHLVVETQYF; DNA: TGTGCCAGCAGGCATCTAGTTGTGGAGACCCAGTACTTC; V: TRBV3-1; size: many; J: TRBJ2-5; D: -
CDR3: CSATRSYEQYF; DNA: TGCAGTGCTACCAGGTCCTACGAGCAGTACTTC; V: TRBV20-1; size: -; J: TRBJ2-7; D: -
CDR3: CASSLGPGDFDTQYF; DNA: TGTGCCAGCAGCTTAGGCCCCGGGGACTTCGATACGCAGTATTTT; V: TRBV11-2; size: few; J: TRBJ2-3; D: -
CDR3: CAIGTDQETQYF; DNA: TGTGCCATCGGGACAGATCAAGAGACCCAGTACTTC; V: TRBV10-3; size: -; J: TRBJ2-5; D: TRBD1
CDR3: CASSGTGVRGEKLFF; DNA: TGTGCCAGCAGTGGAACAGGGGTCCGCGGTGAAAAACTGTTTTTT; V: TRBV6-1; size: -; J: TRBJ1-4; D: TRBD1
CDR3: CAISSREEGPDTQYF; DNA: TGTGCCATCAGCAGCAGGGAGGAGGGCCCAGATACGCAGTATTTT; V: TRBV10-3; size: -; J: TRBJ2-3; D: -
CDR3: CASSLAPGMGTGELFF; DNA: TGTGCCAGCAGCTTAGCGCCAGGCATGGGGACCGGGGAGCTGTTTTTT; V: TRBV7-8; size: -; J: TRBJ2-2; D: -
CDR3: CATSDLDEGTGELFF; DNA: TGTGCCACCAGTGACTTGGATGAAGGGACCGGGGAGCTGTTTTTT; V: TRBV24-1; size: few; J: TRBJ2-2; D: -
CDR3: CASSGQGALSTEAFF; DNA: TGTGCCAGCAGTGGACAGGGGGCTCTTAGCACTGAAGCTTTCTTT; V: TRBV2; size: -; J: TRBJ1-1; D: TRBD1
CDR3: CATSRPNLNPGQGGTGELFF; DNA: TGTGCCACCAGCAGACCGAATCTTAATCCGGGACAGGGGGGGACCGGGGAGCTGTTTTTT; V: TRBV15; size: -; J: TRBJ2-2; D: TRBD1
CDR3: CSARGLADTQYF; DNA: TGCAGTGCTAGGGGACTAGCAGATACGCAGTATTTT; V: TRBV20-1; size: many; J: TRBJ2-3; D: TRBD2
CDR3: CASSLDPLNSYNEQFF; DNA: TGTGCCAGCAGCTTAGACCCACTAAACTCCTACAATGAGCAGTTCTTC; V: TRBV11-1; size: few; J: TRBJ2-1; D: -
CDR3: CASSLNRGGGQNYGYTF; DNA: TGCGCCAGCAGCTTGAATCGTGGAGGGGGTCAAAACTATGGCTACACCTTC; V: TRBV5-1; size: -; J: TRBJ1-2; D: -
CDR3: CASDKSTDTQYF; DNA: TGTGCCAGCGATAAAAGCACAGATACGCAGTATTTT; V: TRBV11-2; size: -; J: TRBJ2-3; D: -